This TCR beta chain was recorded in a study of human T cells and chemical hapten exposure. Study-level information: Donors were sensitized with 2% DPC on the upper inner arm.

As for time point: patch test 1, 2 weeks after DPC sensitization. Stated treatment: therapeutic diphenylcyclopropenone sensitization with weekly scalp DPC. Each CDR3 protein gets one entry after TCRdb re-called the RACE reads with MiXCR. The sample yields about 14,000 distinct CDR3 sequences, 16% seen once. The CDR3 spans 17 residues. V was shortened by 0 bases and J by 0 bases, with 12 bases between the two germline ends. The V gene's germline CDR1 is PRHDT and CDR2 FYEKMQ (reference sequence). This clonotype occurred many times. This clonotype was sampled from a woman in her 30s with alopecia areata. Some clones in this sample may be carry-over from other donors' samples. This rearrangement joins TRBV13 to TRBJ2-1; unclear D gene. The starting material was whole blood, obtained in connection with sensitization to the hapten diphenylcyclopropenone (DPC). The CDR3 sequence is CASSLGHQESSYNEQFF. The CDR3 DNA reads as TGTGCCAGCAGCTTAGGCCACCAGGAGAGCTCCTACAATGAGCAGTTCTTC.